Given below is one T cell receptor beta chain in context. The protocol was immunoSEQ multiplex PCR, while the TCRdb copy is restricted to in-frame clones and leaves out a portion. The repertoire holds approximately 87,000 clones, with approximately 91% as singletons. The CDR3 runs to 15 residues. CDR1 and CDR2 (germline): SEHNR, FQNEAQ (reference sequence). Trimming cost V 5 bases and J 1 base; bases outside gene matches: 6. This specimen comes from a study of technical replicates of blood from a few donors. This TCR was recovered from a human donor in good health. Some clones in this sample may be carry-over from other donors' samples. The sequenced sample consisted of T cells isolated from PBMCs. The chain is built from TRBV7-9 and TRBJ2-7, with TRBD2 identical over 9 bases. The CDR3 DNA sequence: TGTGCCAGCAGCCCTAAGACTAGCGGATCCTACGAGCAGTACTTC. The encoded protein is CASSPKTSGSYEQYF.